This TCR beta chain was recorded in a study of blood T cell repertoires in COVID-19. Study-wide background: The United States, Italy and Spain provided the acute and convalescent COVID-19 samples. The analysed material was cDNA or gDNA that came from T cells, B-cell-depleted T cells, or PBMCs.

Germline CDR1 and CDR2: LGHDT and YNNKEL (reference sequence). The CDR3 length is 15 residues. Trimming removed 4 bases at V and 1 base at J, with 13 bases between. Per the original methods: By means of reference gene primer amplification, nucleated cell counts were estimated. The method was immunoSEQ multiplex PCR; TCRdb's version includes in-frame clones alone and lacks a portion of them. The V and J calls and clone size are taken from that table; D and trimming were inferred from the DNA. The table lists about 260,000 clones, roughly 86% of them singletons. This rearrangement joins TRBV3-1 (or the pseudogene TRBV3-2) to TRBJ1-2; the D gene is possibly TRBD1 (6 bases). This clonotype was obtained from a human donor in a cohort sampled during active COVID-19. Specimen: peripheral blood. This chain's CDR3 is CASSRDRTDNYGYTF. Here the CDR3 DNA reads TGTGCCAGCAGCCGAGACAGGACTGATAACTATGGCTACACCTTC.